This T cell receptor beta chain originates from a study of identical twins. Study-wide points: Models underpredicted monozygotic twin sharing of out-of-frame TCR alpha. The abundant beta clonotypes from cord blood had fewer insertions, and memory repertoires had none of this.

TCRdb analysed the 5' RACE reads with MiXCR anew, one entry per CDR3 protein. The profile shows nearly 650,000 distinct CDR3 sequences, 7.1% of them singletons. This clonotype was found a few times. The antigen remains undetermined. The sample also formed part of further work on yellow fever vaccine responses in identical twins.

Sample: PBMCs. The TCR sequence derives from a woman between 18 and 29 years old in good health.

The CDR3 sequence is CASSPWTNVQETQYF. CDR3 sequence (DNA): TGTGCCAGCAGCCCCTGGACCAATGTTCAAGAGACCCAGTACTTC. V and J are TRBV28 and TRBJ2-5; D call uncertain. V lost 6 bases to trimming and J lost 2 bases, with 16 bases between them. The length of the CDR3 is 15 residues. Germline assignment: CDR1 MDHEN and CDR2 SYDVKM.